This TCR beta chain was documented in a study of blood T cell repertoires in COVID-19. Study-wide context: Researchers got acute and convalescent COVID-19 samples from the United States, Italy and Spain. Sources were T cells, B-cell-depleted T cells, or PBMCs; the material itself was cDNA or gDNA.

Trimming stripped 4 bases from V and 2 bases from J, with 5 bases between. This CDR3 is built from 12 residues. The germline V gene encodes CDR1 LGHNT and CDR2 FRNRAP. Original analysis: Using reference gene primer amplification, nucleated cell counts were estimated. Sequencing was performed with immunoSEQ multiplex PCR; in TCRdb, only in-frame clones are kept and a portion is missing. Clone size and the V and J calls come from that table; the DNA yielded D and trimming. This sample has about 300,000 clones, with approximately 82% found just once. The origin of this receptor is a woman in her forties or fifties with acute or convalescent COVID-19. The genes are TRBV12-5 and TRBJ1-1; D ambiguous. The material sequenced was peripheral blood. CDR3 in amino acids: CASGSVNTEAFF. The CDR3 DNA is TGTGCTAGTGGTTCCGTTAACACTGAAGCTTTCTTT.